What follows is one TCR beta chain and its context. Sequenced by immunoSEQ multiplex PCR; TCRdb stores in-frame clones only, minus some. The table has 14,000 to 15,000 clones, approximately 82% seen once. The sample comes from a study of brain metastases from non-small cell lung cancer. This CDR3 is 14 amino acids long. The ends were cut back, 2 bases at V and 2 bases at J, with 10 bases in the middle. CDR1 and CDR2 from the germline V gene are SGHDT and YYEEEE. This receptor was identified in a donor at least 40 years old with non-small cell lung cancer. The chain has TRBV5-6 and TRBJ2-5, with a tentative D call TRBD2 (6 bases). Sequenced: primary lung tumor tissue. The CDR3: CASSFGGGQETQYF. CDR3 in DNA: TGTGCCAGCAGCTTCGGTGGGGGGCAAGAGACCCAGTACTTC.